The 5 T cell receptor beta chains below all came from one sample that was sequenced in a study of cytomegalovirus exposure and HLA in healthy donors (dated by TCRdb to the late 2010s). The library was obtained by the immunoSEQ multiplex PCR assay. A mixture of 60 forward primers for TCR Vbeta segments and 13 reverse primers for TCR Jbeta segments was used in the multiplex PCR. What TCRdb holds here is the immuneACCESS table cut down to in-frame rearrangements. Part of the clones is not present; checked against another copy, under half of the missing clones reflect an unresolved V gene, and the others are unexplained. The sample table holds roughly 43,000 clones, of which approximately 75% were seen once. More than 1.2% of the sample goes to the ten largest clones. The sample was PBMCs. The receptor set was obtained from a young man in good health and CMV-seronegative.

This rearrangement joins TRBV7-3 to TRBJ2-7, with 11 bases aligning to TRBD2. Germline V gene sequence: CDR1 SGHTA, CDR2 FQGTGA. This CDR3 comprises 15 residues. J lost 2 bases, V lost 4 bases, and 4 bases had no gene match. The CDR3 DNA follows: TGTGCCAGCAGCTCCGGGACTAGCGGCCCCTACGAGCAGTACTTC. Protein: CASSSGTSGPYEQYF.

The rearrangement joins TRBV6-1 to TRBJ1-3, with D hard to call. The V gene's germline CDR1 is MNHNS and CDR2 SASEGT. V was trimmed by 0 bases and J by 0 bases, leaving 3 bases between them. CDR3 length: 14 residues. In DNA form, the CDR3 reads TGTGCCAGCAGTGAAGCGTACTCTGGAAACACCATATATTTT. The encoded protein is CASSEAYSGNTIYF.

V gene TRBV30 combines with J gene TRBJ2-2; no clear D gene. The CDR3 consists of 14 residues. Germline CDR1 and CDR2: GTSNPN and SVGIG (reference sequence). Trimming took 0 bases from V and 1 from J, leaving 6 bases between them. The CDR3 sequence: CAWSVSRNTGELFF. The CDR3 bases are TGTGCCTGGAGTGTCTCCCGGAACACCGGGGAGCTGTTTTTT.

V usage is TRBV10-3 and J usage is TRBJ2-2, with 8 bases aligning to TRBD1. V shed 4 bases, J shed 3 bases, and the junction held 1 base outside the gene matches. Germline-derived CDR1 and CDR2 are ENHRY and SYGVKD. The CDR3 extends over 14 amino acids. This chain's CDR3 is CAISGTGYTGELFF. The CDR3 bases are TGTGCCATCAGTGGGACAGGGTACACCGGGGAGCTGTTTTTT.

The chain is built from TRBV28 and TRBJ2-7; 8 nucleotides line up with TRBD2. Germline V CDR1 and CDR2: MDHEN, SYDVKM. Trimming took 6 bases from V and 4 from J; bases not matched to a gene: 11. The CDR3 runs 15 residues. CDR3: CASSKRLASLYEQYF. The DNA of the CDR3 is TGTGCCAGCAGCAAACGACTAGCGAGTTTATACGAGCAGTACTTC.